Shown below are 20 T cell receptor beta chains from a single sample sequenced in a study of neurological immune-mediated disorders. TCRdb itself ran the 5' RACE reads through MiXCR, one entry per CDR3 protein. Here the sample spans around 46,000 distinct CDR3 sequences, 1.9% being singletons. Sequenced input: PBMCs. The source of these receptors is a woman between 40 and 55 years old with multiple sclerosis.

The sample holds many counts of this clonotype. The chain joins TRBV7-2 to TRBJ1-2; D gene unclear. CDR3 length: 12 residues. Germline V gene data show CDR1 as SGHTA and CDR2 as FQGNSA. The V and J ends lost 2 bases and 7 bases respectively, with 8 bases between them. CDR3 coding DNA: TGTGCCAGCAGCTTACGGCTAGGTGGCTACACCTTC. This sequence encodes CASSLRLGGYTF.

Many counts were recorded for this clonotype. The rearrangement links TRBV20-1 to TRBJ1-5, with D perhaps matching TRBD1 (5 bases). V lost 6 bases and J lost 7, with 16 bases in between. The CDR3 is 13 residues long. Germline CDR1 reads DFQATT; CDR2 reads SNEGSKA (reference sequence). The DNA of the CDR3 is TGCAGTGCCCCAGGGCAGGGTGGCCAGCCCCAGCATTTT. Translation gives CSAPGQGGQPQHF.

Many counts were recorded for this clonotype. The chain has TRBV2 and TRBJ2-1; D is unclear. There are 9 residues in the CDR3. Per the germline V gene, CDR1 is SNHLY and CDR2 is FYNNEI. Trimming shortened V by 9 bases and J by 7 bases, and 4 bases separated the two germline ends. The CDR3 loop is CASQNEQFF. The DNA of the CDR3 is TGTGCCAGTCAGAATGAGCAGTTCTTC.

This clonotype was detected ten times or more. The chain employs TRBV5-1 and TRBJ2-7; no clear D gene. This CDR3 is 13 amino acids long. Germline V lookup: CDR1 SGHRS, CDR2 YFSETQ. V lost 2 bases and J 2 bases, leaving 8 bases between the germline ends. CDR3 DNA sequence: TGCGCCAGCAGCTTTGCCCTCGCCTACGAGCAGTACTTC. This codes for CASSFALAYEQYF.

This clonotype was picked up many times. The V and J genes are TRBV29-1 and TRBJ2-1; D uncertain. Per the germline V gene, CDR1 is SQVTM and CDR2 is ANQGSEA. The CDR3 length is 12 residues. V was trimmed by 5 bases and J by 4 bases, leaving 9 bases between them. CDR3 DNA sequence: TGCAGCGTTAAGACCACGTACAATGAGCAGTTCTTC. Encoded protein: CSVKTTYNEQFF.

This clonotype was detected many times. The rearrangement joins TRBV9 to TRBJ2-5; 8 nucleotides align to TRBD2. The CDR3 loop spans 14 amino acids. The germline V gene encodes CDR1 SGDLS and CDR2 YYNGEE. The J segment lost 2 bases and the V segment lost 4 bases, leaving 4 bases of the junction unmatched. As DNA, the CDR3 is TGTGCCAGCAGCCTGACGGGAGGGCAAGAGACCCAGTACTTC. Translated, it gives CASSLTGGQETQYF.

This clonotype was picked up many times. V usage is TRBV21-1 and J usage is TRBJ1-2; the D call TRBD1 from the table was never checked on the DNA. TRBV21-1 is given as a pseudogene. This CDR3 comprises 13 residues. In DNA, the CDR3 is TGTGCCAGCAGCAAAAAGACAGGCGATGGCTACACCTTC. It codes for CASSKKTGDGYTF.

The chain couples TRBV5-1 to TRBJ2-5; tentative D call: TRBD1 (5 bases). CDR1 is SGHRS and CDR2 is YFSETQ in the germline V gene. CDR3 length: 14 amino acids. Trimming took off 4 bases at V and 2 bases at J, with 12 bases between the two ends. The CDR3 sequence is CASSGVAGQETQYF. CDR3 nucleotides: TGCGCCAGCAGCGGCGTGGCAGGGCAAGAGACCCAGTACTTC.

Ten or more counts support this clonotype. The chain couples TRBV20-1 to TRBJ2-7; D assignment may be TRBD1 or TRBD2 (5 bases each). V lost 3 bases and J 0 bases, leaving 9 bases between the germline ends. CDR3 size: 13 residues. Looked up from germline, CDR1 is DFQATT and CDR2 is SNEGSKA (reference sequence). This CDR3 is CSASGGNSYEQYF. Written as DNA, the CDR3 is TGCAGTGCTAGTGGGGGAAACTCCTACGAGCAGTACTTC.

This clonotype has at least ten counts. The rearrangement joins TRBV2 to TRBJ1-2; no definite D call. The CDR3 totals 15 residues. Germline V gives CDR1 SNHLY, CDR2 FYNNEI. Trimming removed 8 bases at V and 4 bases at J, with 20 bases between. For the CDR3, the DNA is TGTGCCAGCCATTCGACCCGCCGAGCCCTCTATGGCTACACCTTC. It is translated as CASHSTRRALYGYTF.

This clonotype was detected ten times or more. The chain couples TRBV12-3 or TRBV12-4 to TRBJ1-3; D remains unclear. The CDR3 has 15 residues. V was cut by 2 bases and J by 2 bases, with 10 bases left in between. The CDR3 DNA sequence: TGTGCCAGCAGTTTAAAGCGACACGCTGGAAACACCATATATTTT. Translating gives CASSLKRHAGNTIYF.

In this sample, this clonotype turned up many times. The chain couples TRBV20-1 to TRBJ2-2; D could derive from TRBD1 or TRBD2 (5 bases each). V was shortened by 3 bases and J by 7 bases, with 15 bases between the two germline ends. Germline loops: CDR1 DFQATT, CDR2 SNEGSKA (reference sequence). CDR3 size: 14 residues. The CDR3 DNA reads TGCAGTGCTAGTTTCAGGGAGAGGAGCGGGGAGCTGTTTTTT. Translated: CSASFRERSGELFF.

This clonotype was seen at least ten times. The J gene is TRBJ2-7, the V gene TRBV4-2, with a tentative D call TRBD2 (5 bases). Trimming shortened V by 3 bases and J by 5 bases, and 17 bases separated the two germline ends. CDR1 is LGHNA and CDR2 is YNFKEQ in the germline V gene. CDR3 length: 15 residues. The CDR3 DNA sequence: TGTGCCAGCAGCCAGGAGGTTCTCACGGGCGACGAGCAGTACTTC. It specifies CASSQEVLTGDEQYF.

This clonotype was counted ten times or more. The chain employs TRBV18 and TRBJ1-2; D not resolved. CDR3 length: 14 amino acids. Trimming removed 6 bases from V and 3 bases from J, with 14 bases in between. The germline CDR1 and CDR2 sequences are KGHSH and LQKENI. The CDR3 coding sequence is TGTGCCAGCTCGTCGTGGGATCAAGACTATGGCTACACCTTC. Amino acids: CASSSWDQDYGYTF.

This clonotype was seen many times. This chain links TRBV27 with TRBJ1-5; D is unresolved. The CDR3 loop spans 14 amino acids. Germline CDR1 and CDR2: MNHEY and SMNVEV (reference sequence). The ends were cut back, 6 bases at V and 6 bases at J, with 15 bases in the middle. The CDR3: CASSLPPGSQPQHF. In nucleotides, the CDR3 is TGTGCCAGCAGCTTACCGCCGGGAAGTCAGCCCCAGCATTTT.

This clonotype was detected many times. V is TRBV7-6 and J is TRBJ2-3; D unclear. This CDR3 is built from 13 residues. Germline values: CDR1 SGHVS, CDR2 FNYEAQ. Trimming took 3 bases from V and 6 from J, leaving 10 bases between them. The CDR3 nucleotides are TGTGCCAGCAGCTTCGATCTAGGTGATACGCAGTATTTT. Residues: CASSFDLGDTQYF.

This clonotype was recorded at least ten times. The chain employs TRBV20-1 and TRBJ2-7; 13 bases line up with TRBD2. The length of the CDR3 is 15 residues. The J segment lost 3 bases and the V segment lost 1 base, leaving 3 bases of the junction unmatched. The germline gives CDR1 DFQATT, CDR2 SNEGSKA (reference sequence). CDR3: CSARGTSGGFYEQYF. In DNA, the CDR3 is TGCAGTGCTAGAGGGACTAGCGGGGGTTTCTACGAGCAGTACTTC.

This clonotype was seen many times. V gene TRBV11-2 combines with J gene TRBJ2-4; no definite D call. There are 11 residues in the CDR3. Germline V lookup: CDR1 SGHAT, CDR2 FQNNGV. V lost 5 bases and J 7 bases, leaving 6 bases between the germline ends. CDR3 residues: CASSNGNIQYF. The CDR3 DNA sequence: TGTGCCAGCAGCAATGGGAACATTCAGTACTTC.

Many counts were recorded for this clonotype. The chain couples TRBV7-9 to TRBJ1-1; no firm D call. This CDR3 is 14 amino acids long. CDR1 and CDR2 from the germline V gene are SEHNR and FQNEAQ (reference sequence). Deletions cut 6 bases from V and 0 bases from J, with 11 bases between. The CDR3 sequence: CASSLMGMNTEAFF. CDR3 bases: TGTGCCAGCAGTCTTATGGGGATGAACACTGAAGCTTTCTTT.

In this sample, this clonotype turned up many times. V is TRBV9 and J is TRBJ1-1, with no clear D. The V and J ends lost 0 bases and 5 bases respectively, with 20 bases between them. The CDR3 runs to 17 residues. The V gene's germline CDR1 is SGDLS and CDR2 YYNGEE. The DNA for the CDR3 is TGTGCCAGCAGCGTAGGTGCGGGTGGAAGGGAGGCGACTGAAGCTTTCTTT. It specifies CASSVGAGGREATEAFF.